These 24 T cell receptor beta chains were sequenced from one sample in a study of T-cell reconstitution after alpha-beta-depleted transplantation in children. Overall study findings and caveats: One year after transplant, T-cell counts and diversity came mostly from newly produced T cells.

Researchers prepared the TCRbeta library using unique molecular identifiers, the study reports. TCRdb re-analysed the PCR reads in MiXCR, keeping a single row per CDR3 protein. The table has about 300,000 distinct CDR3 sequences, almost 8% seen once. For these TCRs, the target antigens are not known. The specimen was peripheral blood, collected 360 days after TCRalphabeta/CD19-depleted stem cell transplant. The receptors come from a female patient aged 2 to 10 who had a stem cell transplant for Fanconi anemia, so the T cells may come from the graft donor.

The J gene is TRBJ1-5, the V gene TRBV7-9, with 8 bases lining up with TRBD1. This CDR3 has 17 residues. The V gene end was trimmed by 1 base and the J gene end by 1 base; junction bases not matched to a gene: 6. Germline CDR1 reads SEHNR; CDR2 reads FQNEAQ (reference sequence). The CDR3: CASSLGQGATSNQPQHF. The CDR3 DNA reads TGTGCCAGCAGCTTAGGGCAGGGGGCCACGAGCAATCAGCCCCAGCATTTT.

This clonotype has at least ten counts. V gene TRBV6-1 combines with J gene TRBJ2-7; unclear D gene. V was clipped by 7 bases and J by 0 bases, with 13 bases between them. CDR1 is MNHNS, CDR2 SASEGT, per germline. This CDR3 is built from 14 residues. This CDR3 reads CASTPGPSSYEQYF. The DNA of the CDR3 is TGTGCCAGCACCCCGGGCCCAAGCTCCTACGAGCAGTACTTC.

This clonotype was seen many times. This chain uses TRBV6-2 or TRBV6-3 with TRBJ2-5; 11 nucleotides agree with TRBD2. This CDR3 region has 18 residues. Germline V gives CDR1 MNHEY, CDR2 SVGEGT. The ends lost 2 bases at V and 2 bases at J; junction bases unmatched: 10. This chain's CDR3 is CASSYPVASGGFQETQYF. The DNA for the CDR3 is TGTGCCAGCAGTTACCCCGTGGCTAGCGGGGGGTTTCAAGAGACCCAGTACTTC.

The V call is TRBV28, the J call TRBJ2-7; TRBD1 aligns across 7 bases. Germline V CDR1 and CDR2: MDHEN, SYDVKM. The ends lost 2 bases at V and 5 bases at J; junction bases unmatched: 6. The CDR3 is 14 amino acids. CDR3 residues: CASSLDRVWDEQYV. In DNA form, the CDR3 reads TGTGCCAGCAGTTTAGACAGGGTATGGGACGAGCAGTACGTC.

This clonotype was counted at least ten times. The CDR3 is CSARRAPGNSPLHF. Written as DNA, the CDR3 is TGCAGTGCTAGAAGGGCCCCAGGGAATTCACCCCTCCACTTT. The rearrangement links TRBV20-1 to TRBJ1-6; maybe TRBD1 (5 bases). CDR3 size: 14 residues. Germline V gives CDR1 DFQATT, CDR2 SNEGSKA (reference sequence). Trimming stripped 2 bases from V and 7 bases from J, with 12 bases between.

This chain links TRBV28 with TRBJ1-2; no clear D. Germline CDR1 is MDHEN and CDR2 is SYDVKM. This CDR3 spans 14 amino acids. The V end was cut by 2 bases, the J end by 2 bases, with 9 bases between. CDR3 sequence (DNA): TGTGCCAGCAGTTTACTAGGGAGAAACTATGGCTACACCTTC. Its protein is CASSLLGRNYGYTF.

This clonotype showed up just a few times. The rearrangement joins TRBV18 to TRBJ2-5; D could derive from TRBD1 or TRBD2 (5 bases each). This CDR3 has 15 amino acids. V gave up 3 bases and J gave up 2 bases, with 13 bases separating them. Germline assignment: CDR1 KGHSH and CDR2 LQKENI. In nucleotides, the CDR3 is TGTGCCAGCTCACCCCCCGGGGCCCCTCAAGAGACCCAGTACTTC. It yields the protein CASSPPGAPQETQYF.

This chain joins TRBV6-5 and TRBJ1-2; no clear D. The V and J ends lost 8 bases and 9 bases respectively, with 10 bases between them. Germline CDR1 reads MNHEY; CDR2 reads SVGAGI. The CDR3 has 10 amino acids. CDR3 loop: CASGRYRYTF. CDR3 sequence (DNA): TGTGCCAGCGGCAGATACCGCTACACCTTC.

This clonotype occurred many times. The chain recombines TRBV12-3 or TRBV12-4 with TRBJ2-7, with 9 bases fitting TRBD1. This CDR3 is 16 amino acids long. J was trimmed by 5 bases and V by 4 bases; bases with no gene match: 12. CDR3 sequence (DNA): TGTGCCAGCAGTTCGTGGTCCGGGACAGGGCCCAACGAGCAGTACTTC. Protein: CASSSWSGTGPNEQYF.

This clonotype was seen many times. This chain joins TRBV5-1 and TRBJ2-5; D uncertain. There are 13 residues in the CDR3. V dropped 3 bases and J dropped 2 bases, with 8 bases sitting between them. Germline loops: CDR1 SGHRS, CDR2 YFSETQ. CDR3 amino acids: CASSSVYQETQYF. The CDR3 bases are TGCGCCAGCAGCTCTGTGTATCAAGAGACCCAGTACTTC.

Many counts were recorded for this clonotype. The chain carries TRBV5-1 and TRBJ1-5, with TRBD1 matching 7 bases. The CDR3 runs to 15 residues. Germline V gives CDR1 SGHRS, CDR2 YFSETQ. With V trimmed by 0 bases and J by 5 bases, 5 bases remained unmatched. The DNA for the CDR3 is TGCGCCAGCAGCTTGGCGGGACAGCCTTATCAGCCCCAGCATTTT. It codes for CASSLAGQPYQPQHF. Full variable domain (remainder filled in from reference TRBV5-1 and TRBJ1-5): KAGVTQTPRYLIKTRGQQVTLSCSPISGHRSVSWYQQTPGQGLQFLFEYFSETQRNKGNFPGRFSGRQFSNSRSEMNVSTLELGDSALYLCASSLAGQPYQPQHFGDGTRLSIL.

This clonotype was seen ten or more times. This chain connects TRBV20-1 to TRBJ2-3, with D tentatively TRBD2 (6 bases). Trimming shortened V by 0 bases and J by 2 bases, and 15 bases separated the two germline ends. The CDR3 loop spans 16 amino acids. From germline, CDR1 is DFQATT and CDR2 SNEGSKA (reference sequence). The CDR3 loop reads CSARDVPGRHTDTQYF. The DNA of the CDR3 is TGCAGTGCTAGAGATGTACCCGGGAGACACACAGATACGCAGTATTTT.

This clonotype was seen many times. This chain links TRBV10-2 with TRBJ2-7; the match to TRBD2 covers 11 bases. The germline gives CDR1 WSHSY, CDR2 SAAADI. This CDR3 has 17 residues. With V trimmed by 6 bases and J by 0 bases, 10 bases remained unmatched. The CDR3 nucleotides are TGCGCCAGCAGCTTAGCGGGAGGGCCTATCAGCTCCTACGAGCAGTACTTC. Translated: CASSLAGGPISSYEQYF.

As concerns this clonotype: This may be a read error, as it is one base from a much larger clone. Lacking the conserved final phenylalanine or tryptophan, this CDR3 likely reflects a read error. V is TRBV4-3 and J is TRBJ1-3; D is ambiguous. Trimming left V 4 bases short and J 10 bases short, with 14 bases between. This CDR3 region has 13 residues. CDR1 is LGHNA and CDR2 is YSLEER in the germline V gene. The CDR3 DNA follows: TGCGCCAGCAGCCCGGATATAAGGACTACCATATATTGT. It is translated as CASSPDIRTTIYC.

This clonotype was detected many times. This chain links TRBV7-8 with TRBJ2-5; D is uncertain. Trimming pared 2 bases from V and 0 bases from J, leaving 13 bases between. The CDR3 contains 16 residues. CDR1 is SGHVS, CDR2 FQNEAQ, per germline. The CDR3 coding sequence is TGTGCCAGCAGCTTAACGGCGCAACTACACCAAGAGACCCAGTACTTC. This translates into CASSLTAQLHQETQYF.

This clonotype was recorded at least ten times. The rearrangement joins TRBV7-8 to TRBJ2-7; D unclear. The V gene lost 1 base and the J gene lost 1 base, with 17 bases spanning the gap. The CDR3 loop spans 17 amino acids. CDR1 is SGHVS, CDR2 FQNEAQ, per germline. The CDR3 is CASSLVQVSMSSYEQYF. The CDR3 nucleotides are TGTGCCAGCAGCTTAGTTCAGGTCTCCATGTCTTCCTACGAGCAGTACTTC. Full variable domain (rest looked up from reference TRBV7-8 and TRBJ2-7): GAGVSQSPRYKVAKRGQDVALRCDPISGHVSLFWYQQALGQGPEFLTYFQNEAQLDKSGLPSDRFFAERPEGSVSTLKIQRTQQEDSAVYLCASSLVQVSMSSYEQYFGPGTRLTVT.

This clonotype was observed at least ten times. The rearrangement uses TRBV27 and TRBJ2-7; TRBD1 agrees at 8 bases. Germline CDR1 and CDR2: MNHEY and SMNVEV (reference sequence). V shed 2 bases, J shed 4 bases, and the junction held 4 bases outside the gene matches. CDR3 length: 14 amino acids. The DNA of the CDR3 is TGTGCCAGCAGTTTACGGGGACAGGCTTACGAGCAGTACTTC. Its translation is CASSLRGQAYEQYF.

The chain combines TRBV6-5 with TRBJ1-4, with D hard to call. CDR1 is MNHEY and CDR2 is SVGAGI in the germline V gene. The CDR3 extends over 14 amino acids. V was cut by 0 bases and J by 7 bases, with 9 bases left in between. Written as DNA, the CDR3 is TGTGCCAGCAGTTACTCGGGAAGGGCTGAAAAACTGTTTTTT. This codes for CASSYSGRAEKLFF.

In its sample, this clonotype was seen many times. The V and J genes are TRBV20-1 and TRBJ2-3, with D unclear. This CDR3 comprises 14 residues. Germline V gene sequence: CDR1 DFQATT, CDR2 SNEGSKA (reference sequence). Between the trimmed V and J ends, which lost 6 bases and 6 bases, there was a span of 19 bases. CDR3: CSALGQSGWDTQYF. CDR3 in DNA: TGCAGTGCCCTCGGCCAGTCCGGTTGGGATACGCAGTATTTT.

This clonotype was detected many times. The chain has TRBV28 and TRBJ1-2; 7 bases agree with TRBD1. V gave up 5 bases and J gave up 4 bases; unmatched junction bases: 10. Germline V gene sequence: CDR1 MDHEN, CDR2 SYDVKM. This CDR3 has 15 amino acids. The CDR3 DNA follows: TGTGCCAGCAGTCTGCGACAGGGTGGGGGCTATGGCTACACCTTC. Amino acids: CASSLRQGGGYGYTF.

The chain employs TRBV11-2 and TRBJ2-5; D perhaps matches TRBD2 (7 bases). The CDR3 sequence is 16 residues long. Germline V gives CDR1 SGHAT, CDR2 FQNNGV. The V gene lost 2 bases and the J gene lost 5 bases, with 18 bases spanning the gap. In DNA, the CDR3 is TGTGCCAGCAGCTTATTTGGCGGGGGCGCTTTGGAGACCCAGTACTTC. This gives the protein CASSLFGGGALETQYF.

This clonotype appeared a single time. This sequence may be a read error, since a much larger clone differs from it by one base. No conserved phenylalanine or tryptophan is present at the end of the CDR3, so a read error is the likely explanation. CDR3 in DNA: TGTGCCAGCAGTTACTCGAAACCGGGACAGGGCTACGAGCAGTACCTC. As protein: CASSYSKPGQGYEQYL. V and J are TRBV6-5 and TRBJ2-7; 9 nucleotides line up with TRBD1. The germline V gene has CDR1 MNHEY and CDR2 SVGAGI. V shed 0 bases, J shed 3 bases, and the junction held 6 bases outside the gene matches. The CDR3 loop spans 16 amino acids.

The chain couples TRBV27 to TRBJ2-7; D possibly corresponds to TRBD1 (6 bases). CDR1 MNHEY and CDR2 SMNVEV come from the germline V gene (reference sequence). The CDR3 is made up of 13 amino acids. Deletions cut 8 bases from V and 6 bases from J, with 17 bases between. Here the CDR3 DNA reads TGTGCCAGCGGACAGACCCGTACGAGCGAGCAGTACTTC. It encodes CASGQTRTSEQYF.

This clonotype came up a few times. The chain links TRBV12-3 or TRBV12-4 to TRBJ2-6; D is possibly TRBD1 or TRBD2 (6 bases each). The CDR3 extends over 16 amino acids. V was pared by 3 bases and J by 3 bases, with 12 bases between. In DNA form, the CDR3 reads TGTGCCAGCAGTTTTTCGGGGGCCTATGGGGCCAACGTCCTGACTTTC. Translated: CASSFSGAYGANVLTF.